The 23 T cell receptor beta chains listed next were all sequenced from one sample in a study of preoperative IRX-2 immunotherapy in early breast cancer. Profiled with immunoSEQ multiplex PCR; TCRdb holds only in-frame clones, not every one. The table shows approximately 3,100 clones, with 78% occurring only once. Treatment meaning: preoperative locoregional IRX-2 cytokine immunotherapy. The sequencing here drew on tumor tissue, taken after IRX-2 immunotherapy. Receptors originate from a human donor with breast cancer.

This chain connects TRBV23-1 to TRBJ2-7, with 10 bases lining up with TRBD2. TRBV23-1 carries the ORF label, with uncertain function. This CDR3 has 17 amino acids. V lost 6 bases to trimming and J lost 5 bases; unmatched junction nucleotides: 16. CDR3 in DNA: TGCGCCAGCAGCCAAGATGTTTCTAGCGGGAGTTACGACGAGCAGTACTTC. Translation gives CASSQDVSSGSYDEQYF.

This clone was seen once. This chain links TRBV18 with TRBJ2-1; D remains ambiguous. This CDR3 is built from 14 residues. Germline-derived CDR1 and CDR2 are KGHSH and LQKENI. V lost 5 bases and J 9 bases, leaving 17 bases between the germline ends. The CDR3 DNA reads as TGTGCCAGCTCAGTTGGCAGTGCCTTGGGTGAGCAGTTCTTC. Encoded protein: CASSVGSALGEQFF.

This chain joins TRBV6-8 and TRBJ1-1; perhaps TRBD1 as D (5 bases). V was cut by 4 bases and J by 6 bases, with 30 bases left in between. The CDR3 length is 19 residues. Germline V lookup: CDR1 MNHGY, CDR2 SAAAGT. The CDR3 DNA reads TGTGCCAGCAGTTCATACCGGGACGCCCGGTCTAGGGGAGTCGCTGAAGCTTTCTTT. Translated: CASSSYRDARSRGVAEAFF.

This chain uses TRBV6-8 with TRBJ1-5, with D possibly matching TRBD1 (5 bases). This CDR3 has 16 residues. Trimming removed 0 bases at V and 1 base at J, with 10 bases between. From germline, CDR1 is MNHGY and CDR2 SAAAGT. As DNA, the CDR3 is TGTGCCAGCAGTTACTCTGGGGCTTTAAGCAATCAGCCCCAGCATTTT. Residues: CASSYSGALSNQPQHF.

This clone was seen a handful of times. CDR3 region: CAWNRDRGDQPQHF. The CDR3 DNA sequence: TGTGCCTGGAACCGGGACAGGGGTGATCAGCCCCAGCATTTT. This chain joins TRBV30 and TRBJ1-5; 10 positions match TRBD1. J gave up 5 bases and V 4 bases, and 5 bases lay outside the gene matches. The V gene's germline CDR1 is GTSNPN and CDR2 SVGIG (reference sequence). The CDR3 spans 14 residues. Variable domain in full (rest from reference TRBV30 and TRBJ1-5): SQTIHQWPATLVQPVGSPLSLECTVEGTSNPNLYWYRQAAGRGLQLLFYSVGIGQISSEVPQNLSASRPQDRQFILSSKKLLLSDSGFYLCAWNRDRGDQPQHFGDGTRLSIL.

This clone was detected a few times. CDR3 loop: CASSLLGTYPSGMDTDTQYF. The CDR3 bases are TGTGCCAGCAGCCTTTTAGGAACTTATCCTAGCGGGATGGACACAGATACGCAGTATTTT. The rearrangement uses TRBV11-3 and TRBJ2-3; TRBD2 matches 9 bases. V was pared by 5 bases and J by 2 bases, with 20 bases of the junction left unmatched. CDR3 length equals 20 residues. Germline V lookup: CDR1 SGHNT, CDR2 YENEEA. Filled out from reference TRBV11-3 and TRBJ2-3, the complete variable domain reads EAGVVQSPRYKIIEKKQPVAFWCNPISGHNTLYWYLQNLGQGPELLIRYENEEAVDDSQLPKDRFSAERLKGVDSTLKIQPAELGDSAVYLCASSLLGTYPSGMDTDTQYFGPGTRLTVL.

V and J are TRBV4-1 and TRBJ1-2; 9 bases fit TRBD1. This CDR3 is 15 amino acids long. Trimming took 4 bases from V and 4 from J; bases not matched to a gene: 7. Germline V lookup: CDR1 MGHRA, CDR2 YSYEKL. DNA for the CDR3: TGCGCCAGCAGCCTGGGGACAGGGACCTTCTATGGCTACACCTTC. Residues: CASSLGTGTFYGYTF.

The chain is built from TRBV28 and TRBJ2-7, with 8 bases matching TRBD1. This CDR3 region has 12 residues. The V and J ends lost 5 bases and 12 bases, in that order; junction bases with no gene match: 9. Germline assignment: CDR1 MDHEN and CDR2 SYDVKM. CDR3 bases: TGTGCCAGCAGTGAGGACAGGGCATTCTCGTACTTC. Protein product: CASSEDRAFSYF.

The gene calls are TRBV6-8 and TRBJ1-2; D is uncertain. This CDR3 contains 13 residues. V lost 5 bases to trimming and J lost 4 bases, with 11 bases between them. Germline CDR1 is MNHGY and CDR2 is SAAAGT. The CDR3 DNA reads as TGTGCCAGCAGTAGACTTTCATCCTATGGCTACACCTTC. This translates into CASSRLSSYGYTF.

This clone was detected only a few times. The chain combines TRBV11-3 with TRBJ1-2, with D possibly matching TRBD1 (6 bases). This CDR3 has 14 amino acids. Trimming removed 5 bases from V and 4 bases from J, with 14 bases in between. Germline-derived CDR1 and CDR2 are SGHNT and YENEEA. As DNA, the CDR3 is TGTGCCAGCAGCGAAGGCTCGGACAGCTATGGCTACACCTTC. Translation: CASSEGSDSYGYTF.

V gene TRBV23-1 combines with J gene TRBJ2-1; D uncertain. TRBV23-1 is annotated as an ORF whose role is uncertain. The CDR3 is 15 amino acids. With 6 bases removed from V and 7 bases from J, the gap between germline ends came to 19 bases. In nucleotides, the CDR3 is TGCGCCAGCAGCCAAGCCGGACGGACCGTTAATGAGCAGTTCTTC. Amino acids: CASSQAGRTVNEQFF.

This chain uses TRBV19 with TRBJ2-7; 12 nucleotides match TRBD2. This CDR3 has 15 residues. Unmatched junction bases numbered 2, after V lost 3 bases and J lost 2 bases. Germline values: CDR1 LNHDA, CDR2 SQIVND (reference sequence). CDR3 nucleotides: TGTGCCAGTAGTATTAGACTAGCGGGAGCCTACGAGCAGTACTTC. This translates into CASSIRLAGAYEQYF.

Remarks on this clone: At one end the junction does not follow the germline gene, possibly because of a read error. V gene TRBV19 combines with J gene TRBJ2-7, with 12 positions matching TRBD2. Germline loops: CDR1 LNHDA, CDR2 SQIVND (reference sequence). The length of the CDR3 is 14 residues. DNA for the CDR3: TGTGTCAGTAGCCTGACTAGCGGGAGTATCGAGCAGTACTTC. Residues: CVSSLTSGSIEQYF.

This rearrangement joins TRBV23-1 to TRBJ2-2; 8 bases are shared with TRBD2. TRBV23-1 is an ORF, and what it does is uncertain. The J segment lost 2 bases and the V segment lost 6 bases, leaving 14 bases of the junction unmatched. This CDR3 region has 18 residues. The CDR3 region has the DNA TGCGCCAGCAGCCCTTACCCAAGACTAGCGAATAACACCGGGGAGCTGTTTTTT. Protein product: CASSPYPRLANNTGELFF.

This clone was observed once. V and J are TRBV28 and TRBJ2-7; the D is unclear. The V gene lost 3 bases and the J gene lost 6 bases, with 9 bases spanning the gap. Germline CDR1 reads MDHEN; CDR2 reads SYDVKM. The length of the CDR3 is 12 residues. The CDR3 DNA is TGTGCCAGCAGTTTGGTTGGTTCCGAGCAGTACTTC. It yields the protein CASSLVGSEQYF. The full variable domain, its missing parts supplied by reference TRBV28 and TRBJ2-7, is DVKVTQSSRYLVKRTGEKVFLECVQDMDHENMFWYRQDPGLGLRLIYFSYDVKMKEKGDIPEGYSVSREKKERFSLILESASTNQTSMYLCASSLVGSEQYFGPGTRLTVT.

The rearrangement joins TRBV7-1 to TRBJ2-7, with 9 bases lining up with TRBD2. TRBV7-1 is an ORF, and what it does is uncertain. CDR3 length equals 15 residues. V lost 8 bases to trimming and J lost 2 bases; unmatched junction nucleotides: 10. CDR3 sequence: CASAFSGGKTYEQYF. The CDR3 nucleotides are TGTGCCAGCGCCTTTAGCGGGGGTAAAACCTACGAGCAGTACTTC.

This rearrangement joins TRBV28 to TRBJ2-7, with D uncertain. V was trimmed by 7 bases and J by 2 bases, leaving 9 bases between them. The length of the CDR3 is 12 residues. CDR1 and CDR2 (germline): MDHEN, SYDVKM. The CDR3 DNA follows: TGTGCCAGCACACTGGGTCCCTACGAGCAGTACTTC. Translating gives CASTLGPYEQYF.

The rearrangement links TRBV7-4 to TRBJ2-1; TRBD2 agrees at 7 bases. The germline V gene encodes CDR1 SGHVT and CDR2 SQSDAQ. CDR3 length: 13 residues. V lost 0 bases and J lost 7; bases outside the gene matches: 0. CDR3: CASSLAGGNEQFF. CDR3 DNA: TGTGCCAGCAGCTTAGCGGGAGGGAATGAGCAGTTCTTC.

The chain carries TRBV15 and TRBJ2-7, with TRBD2 matching 16 bases. V shed 5 bases and J 1 base; nucleotides not matched to a gene: 11. From germline, CDR1 is LNHNV and CDR2 YYDKDF (reference sequence). CDR3 size: 19 residues. DNA for the CDR3: TGTGCCACCAGCCTACCGGGACTAGCGGGAGGGAAGGGGTCCTACGAGCAGTACTTC. Protein product: CATSLPGLAGGKGSYEQYF. Based on the CDR3 plus reference TRBV15 and TRBJ2-7, the full variable domain is DAMVIQNPRYQVTQFGKPVTLSCSQTLNHNVMYWYQQKSSQAPKLLFHYYDKDFNNEADTPDNFQSRRPNTSFCFLDIRSPGLGDTAMYLCATSLPGLAGGKGSYEQYFGPGTRLTVT.

This clone occurred a few times. The rearrangement uses TRBV19 and TRBJ1-3; TRBD1 might be the D (5 bases). Germline CDR1 LNHDA, CDR2 SQIVND (reference sequence). Trimming stripped 0 bases from V and 6 bases from J, with 9 bases between. The CDR3 consists of 14 residues. CDR3 nucleotides: TGTGCCAGTAGTATAGAGGGACGACAAAACACCATATATTTT. Translation: CASSIEGRQNTIYF.

V is TRBV6-8 and J is TRBJ1-4; perhaps TRBD1 as D (6 bases). V was clipped by 7 bases and J by 4 bases, with 16 bases between them. Germline loops: CDR1 MNHGY, CDR2 SAAAGT. This CDR3 is 15 amino acids long. CDR3 region: CASTESWGLNEKLFF. The CDR3 DNA is TGTGCCAGCACCGAAAGTTGGGGGCTTAATGAAAAACTGTTTTTT.

CDR3 DNA sequence: TGCAGCGTTGTGGAGACGCGCTCCTACGAGCAGTACTTC. Protein: CSVVETRSYEQYF. This chain uses TRBV29-1 with TRBJ2-7, with D unresolved. V lost 4 bases to trimming and J lost 0 bases, with 10 bases between them. Germline CDR1 and CDR2: SQVTM and ANQGSEA. There are 13 residues in the CDR3.

The chain joins TRBV28 to TRBJ2-7; 8 positions agree with TRBD1. Per the germline V gene, CDR1 is MDHEN and CDR2 is SYDVKM. This CDR3 is 14 amino acids long. V shed 8 bases and J 2 bases; nucleotides not matched to a gene: 8. The CDR3 is CASGIRGRTYEQYF. CDR3 bases: TGTGCCAGCGGAATCAGGGGGCGAACCTACGAGCAGTACTTC.